The 6 T cell receptor beta chains below all came from one sample that was sequenced in a study of siplizumab effects on memory and regulatory T cells. Only in-frame clones appear in the TCRdb table, and some are missing; sequencing was by immunoSEQ multiplex PCR. The sample shows more than 85,000 clones, 85% to 95% of them seen only once. Sequencing was performed on CD4+ T cells sorted from blood. These receptors were taken from a human donor in good health.

This rearrangement joins TRBV5-1 to TRBJ1-2; a weak D match, TRBD1 (6 bases). This CDR3 spans 15 amino acids. In germline, CDR1 is SGHRS, CDR2 YFSETQ. V lost 2 bases and J lost 0, with 11 bases in between. The CDR3 DNA reads as TGCGCCAGCAGCTTACAAGGGGACACTAACTATGGCTACACCTTC. This gives the protein CASSLQGDTNYGYTF.

V gene TRBV29-1 combines with J gene TRBJ2-3; D perhaps matches TRBD1 (5 bases). V was pared by 6 bases and J by 1 base, with 17 bases between. Germline-derived CDR1 and CDR2 are SQVTM and ANQGSEA. CDR3 size: 15 residues. CDR3 sequence: CSVESTGWGTDTQYF. For the CDR3, the DNA is TGCAGCGTGGAATCAACAGGCTGGGGCACAGATACGCAGTATTTT.

The CDR3 sequence: CASSEVAGVNTGELFF. CDR3 sequence (DNA): TGCGCCAGCAGTGAGGTCGCGGGAGTGAACACCGGGGAGCTGTTTTTT. The chain carries TRBV10-2 and TRBJ2-2, with 7 bases identical to TRBD2. The germline V gene has CDR1 WSHSY and CDR2 SAAADI. The CDR3 sequence is 16 residues long. The V and J ends lost 2 bases and 1 base, in that order; junction bases with no gene match: 4.

This chain uses TRBV5-4 with TRBJ1-4, with D possibly being TRBD1 (5 bases). The CDR3 spans 13 residues. Germline-derived CDR1 and CDR2 are SGHNT and YYREEE (reference sequence). V shed 4 bases and J shed 8 bases, with 12 bases lying between them. For the CDR3, the DNA is TGTGCCAGCAGCCCAGGGTTAGGGGAAAAACTGTTTTTT. This translates into CASSPGLGEKLFF. The whole variable domain, filled in from reference TRBV5-4 and TRBJ1-4, reads ETGVTQSPTHLIKTRGQQVTLRCSSQSGHNTVSWYQQALGQGPQFIFQYYREEENGRGNFPPRFSGLQFPNYSSELNVNALELDDSALYLCASSPGLGEKLFFGSGTQLSVL.

The V and J genes are TRBV7-9 and TRBJ1-4; D is perhaps TRBD1 (5 bases). The CDR3 runs 13 residues. In germline, CDR1 is SEHNR, CDR2 FQNEAQ (reference sequence). V lost 5 bases and J 8 bases, leaving 12 bases between the germline ends. The CDR3 region has the DNA TGTGCCAGCAGCCTCGCACGGGGGGAAAAACTGTTTTTT. Its protein is CASSLARGEKLFF.

V gene TRBV7-3 combines with J gene TRBJ1-3; the D gene is possibly TRBD1 (6 bases). CDR3 size: 18 residues. Trimming stripped 5 bases from V and 0 bases from J, with 20 bases between. Germline V CDR1 and CDR2: SGHTA, FQGTGA. CDR3 coding DNA: TGTGCCAGCAGCCAAGGGCCTTATACAGGGAGCTCTGGAAACACCATATATTTT. Amino acids: CASSQGPYTGSSGNTIYF.